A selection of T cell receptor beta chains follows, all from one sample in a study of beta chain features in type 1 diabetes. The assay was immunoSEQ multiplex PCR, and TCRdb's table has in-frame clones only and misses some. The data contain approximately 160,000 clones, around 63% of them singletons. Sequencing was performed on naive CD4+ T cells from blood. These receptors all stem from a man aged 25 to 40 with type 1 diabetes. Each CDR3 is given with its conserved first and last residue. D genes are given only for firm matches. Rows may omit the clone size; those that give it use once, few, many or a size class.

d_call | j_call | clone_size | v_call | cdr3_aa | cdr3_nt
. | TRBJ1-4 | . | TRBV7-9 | CASTRGATNEKLFF | TGTGCCAGCACTAGGGGGGCAACTAATGAAAAACTGTTTTTT
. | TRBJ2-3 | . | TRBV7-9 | CASSRAGFSDTQYF | TGTGCCAGCAGCCGGGCGGGCTTTAGTGATACGCAGTATTTT
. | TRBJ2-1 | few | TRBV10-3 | CAIMAGPNEQFF | TGTGCCATCATGGCGGGTCCAAATGAGCAGTTCTTC
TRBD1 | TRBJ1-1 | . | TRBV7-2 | CASSDRTGSEAFF | TGTGCCAGCAGCGATCGGACAGGGAGTGAAGCTTTCTTT
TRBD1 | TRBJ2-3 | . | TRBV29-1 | CSAGDRSTDTQYF | TGCAGCGCTGGGGACAGGAGCACAGATACGCAGTATTTT
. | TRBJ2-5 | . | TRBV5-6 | CASFGQSGTQYF | TGTGCCAGCTTCGGACAGTCAGGGACCCAGTACTTC
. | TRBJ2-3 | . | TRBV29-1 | CSVLPGAPTDTQYF | TGCAGCGTCCTTCCAGGGGCACCGACAGATACGCAGTATTTT
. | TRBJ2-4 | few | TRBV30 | CAWSVGRLTKNIQYF | TGTGCCTGGAGTGTTGGCAGGCTAACCAAAAACATTCAGTACTTC
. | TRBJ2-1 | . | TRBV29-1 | CSVEDRSNEQFF | TGCAGCGTTGAAGATAGAAGTAATGAGCAGTTCTTC
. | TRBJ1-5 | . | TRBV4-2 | CASSRQLGDQPQHF | TGTGCCAGCAGCCGACAATTAGGAGATCAGCCCCAGCATTTT